The 28 T cell receptor beta chains listed next were all sequenced from one sample in a study of shared clonotypes between healthy human individuals. Sequenced by immunoSEQ multiplex PCR; TCRdb stores in-frame clones only, minus some. The repertoire holds about 1.1 million clones, with about 84% as singletons. The sequenced material came from memory CD4+ T cells from PBMCs. Stated subset: CD45RA-negative fraction. The receptors shown here come from a man younger than 35 in good health. Some clones in this sample may be carry-over from other donors' samples.

The chain couples TRBV5-1 to TRBJ2-5; D gene unclear. CDR1 is SGHRS and CDR2 is YFSETQ in the germline V gene. V was pared by 2 bases and J by 4 bases, with 12 bases between. The CDR3 consists of 14 residues. In DNA, the CDR3 is TGCGCCAGCAGCTTTTTCATGGGAACAGAGACCCAGTACTTC. It encodes CASSFFMGTETQYF.

V and J are TRBV10-2 and TRBJ2-7; 7 bases line up with TRBD1. The CDR3 has 14 amino acids. V shed 4 bases, J shed 3 bases, and the junction held 6 bases outside the gene matches. Germline V lookup: CDR1 WSHSY, CDR2 SAAADI. DNA for the CDR3: TGCGCCAGCAGTGTTCGGACAGGATTCTACGAGCAGTACTTC. Translating it yields CASSVRTGFYEQYF.

This clone was observed once. CDR3 sequence: CASSPLGHGTGELFF. CDR3 coding DNA: TGTGCCAGCTCACCGCTGGGACACGGCACCGGGGAGCTGTTTTTT. The V and J genes are TRBV18 and TRBJ2-2; weak D call: TRBD1 (6 bases). Trimming took off 3 bases at V and 4 bases at J, with 12 bases between the two ends. CDR1 KGHSH and CDR2 LQKENI come from the germline V gene. This CDR3 contains 15 residues.

This rearrangement joins TRBV18 to TRBJ2-5; D remains unclear. CDR1 is KGHSH and CDR2 is LQKENI in the germline V gene. V lost 7 bases to trimming and J lost 2 bases, with 17 bases between them. The CDR3 loop spans 15 amino acids. CDR3 residues: CASCLATGGQETQYF. In DNA, the CDR3 is TGTGCCAGCTGCTTGGCTACTGGCGGACAAGAGACCCAGTACTTC.

Only one count was recorded for this clone. The chain employs TRBV18 and TRBJ2-7, with D possibly TRBD1 on 5 matching bases. The CDR3 consists of 13 residues. Trimming removed 2 bases from V and 5 bases from J, with 10 bases in between. In germline, CDR1 is KGHSH, CDR2 LQKENI. This chain's CDR3 is CASSPGQGNEQYF. The CDR3 DNA sequence: TGTGCCAGCTCACCAGGCCAGGGTAACGAGCAGTACTTC.

The rearrangement uses TRBV7-3 and TRBJ2-6; D call uncertain. CDR3 length: 16 residues. The germline CDR1 and CDR2 sequences are SGHTA and FQGTGA. Trimming cost V 0 bases and J 0 bases, with 6 bases left between them. The CDR3 nucleotides are TGTGCCAGCAGCTTAACGTGGGCCTCTGGGGCCAACGTCCTGACTTTC. Translating gives CASSLTWASGANVLTF.

The J gene is TRBJ1-3, the V gene TRBV6-1; D may be TRBD1 (5 bases). CDR1 and CDR2 (germline): MNHNS, SASEGT. The CDR3 is 15 amino acids. The V end was cut by 3 bases, the J end by 4 bases, with 13 bases between. CDR3 DNA: TGTGCCAGCAGTGAGACGGGACTAAGGGGAAACACCATATATTTT. Protein sequence: CASSETGLRGNTIYF.

The gene calls are TRBV28 and TRBJ1-2; D is uncertain. CDR3 length: 13 residues. The V end lost 4 bases, the J end lost 4 bases, and 10 bases lay between the germline ends. Germline CDR1 and CDR2: MDHEN and SYDVKM. Here the CDR3 reads CASSSGPLYGYTF. The CDR3 DNA is TGTGCCAGCAGTTCCGGTCCTCTCTATGGCTACACCTTC.

As to this clone: Other DNA sequences within the sample encode an identical CDR3. This sequence joins TRBV4-2 and TRBJ2-2, with unresolved D. Trimming cost V 0 bases and J 0 bases, with 2 bases left between them. CDR3 length: 14 residues. The V gene's germline CDR1 is LGHNA and CDR2 YNFKEQ. CDR3 loop: CASSQDPNTGELFF. As DNA, the CDR3 is TGTGCCAGCAGCCAAGATCCGAACACCGGGGAGCTGTTTTTT.

This clone has just one count. The chain carries TRBV28 and TRBJ2-1, with 11 bases aligning to TRBD2. Trimming cost V 5 bases and J 6 bases; bases outside gene matches: 6. The length of the CDR3 is 15 residues. Germline V gives CDR1 MDHEN, CDR2 SYDVKM. The CDR3 sequence: CASSPPGLAVNEQFF. The CDR3 DNA sequence: TGTGCCAGCAGTCCCCCGGGACTAGCGGTCAATGAGCAGTTCTTC. Looking up the rest from reference TRBV28 and TRBJ2-1 gives the full variable domain: DVKVTQSSRYLVKRTGEKVFLECVQDMDHENMFWYRQDPGLGLRLIYFSYDVKMKEKGDIPEGYSVSREKKERFSLILESASTNQTSMYLCASSPPGLAVNEQFFGPGTRLTVL.

The V and J genes are TRBV19 and TRBJ2-7; D possibly uses TRBD1 or TRBD2 (6 bases each). The CDR3 runs 12 residues. The V end lost 7 bases, the J end lost 6 bases, and 13 bases lay between the germline ends. CDR1 and CDR2 (germline): LNHDA, SQIVND (reference sequence). CDR3 sequence: CASNQPGAEQYF. In DNA, the CDR3 is TGTGCCAGTAACCAACCGGGGGCCGAGCAGTACTTC.

This CDR3 is CASSLPRGEQYF. Written as DNA, the CDR3 is TGCGCCAGCAGTCTCCCTAGGGGAGAGCAGTACTTC. This chain joins TRBV4-1 and TRBJ2-7; TRBD1 might be the D (5 bases). The CDR3 consists of 12 residues. V was shortened by 6 bases and J by 7 bases, with 13 bases between the two germline ends. The germline V gene has CDR1 MGHRA and CDR2 YSYEKL.

The chain couples TRBV4-3 to TRBJ1-4; D unclear. V shed 2 bases and J shed 9 bases, with 10 bases lying between them. The CDR3 has 13 residues. Germline V lookup: CDR1 LGHNA, CDR2 YSLEER. Written as DNA, the CDR3 is TGCGCCAGCAGCCAAATACCCGCGAAAAAACTGTTTTTT. Protein sequence: CASSQIPAKKLFF.

This chain joins TRBV9 and TRBJ1-3, with D perhaps TRBD1 (6 bases). V was clipped by 4 bases and J by 4 bases, with 12 bases between them. CDR1 SGDLS and CDR2 YYNGEE come from the germline V gene. CDR3 length: 14 residues. The CDR3 bases are TGTGCCAGCAGCTGGGGGGCTCCAGGAAACACCATATATTTT. Translation: CASSWGAPGNTIYF. The variable domain in full, completed from reference TRBV9 and TRBJ1-3, reads DSGVTQTPKHLITATGQRVTLRCSPRSGDLSVYWYQQSLDQGLQFLIQYYNGEERAKGNILERFSAQQFPDLHSELNLSSLELGDSALYFCASSWGAPGNTIYFGEGSWLTVV.

This chain uses TRBV30 with TRBJ1-1; D gene unclear. Trimming took off 1 base at V and 1 base at J, with 4 bases between the two ends. Germline V lookup: CDR1 GTSNPN, CDR2 SVGIG (reference sequence). The CDR3 is 12 residues long. The CDR3 nucleotides read TGTGCCTGGAGTGGGGAGAACACTGAAGCTTTCTTT. Amino acid sequence: CAWSGENTEAFF.

Concerning this clone itself: One junction end disagrees with the germline gene, perhaps due to a read error. The rearrangement uses TRBV6-5 and TRBJ2-3; tentatively, D is TRBD2 (6 bases). Germline-derived CDR1 and CDR2 are MNHEY and SVGAGI. This CDR3 contains 15 residues. Here the CDR3 DNA reads TGTGGCAGCACCCACGGTCCAGGGACTACAGATACGCAGTATTTT. Translated, it gives CGSTHGPGTTDTQYF.

This clone is a singleton in its sample. V is TRBV11-2 and J is TRBJ2-1; D might be TRBD1 or TRBD2, each matching 5 bases. Trimming left V 1 base short and J 7 bases short, with 20 bases between. The CDR3 loop spans 17 amino acids. Germline CDR1 SGHAT, CDR2 FQNNGV. CDR3 sequence (DNA): TGTGCCAGCAGCTTAGGCTTACGAGGGGCGCTGGGGAATGAGCAGTTCTTC. Amino acid sequence: CASSLGLRGALGNEQFF.

The chain employs TRBV7-9 and TRBJ2-7; D is possibly TRBD2 (6 bases). The V and J ends lost 1 base and 10 bases respectively, with 11 bases between them. The CDR3 spans 12 residues. Germline V gene data show CDR1 as SEHNR and CDR2 as FQNEAQ (reference sequence). For the CDR3, the DNA is TGTGCCAGCAGCTTAGTTGGGACTCAACAGTACTTC. It encodes CASSLVGTQQYF.

The chain employs TRBV5-1 and TRBJ2-1; 8 bases map to TRBD1. The V and J ends lost 0 bases and 6 bases, in that order; junction bases with no gene match: 2. The germline CDR1 and CDR2 sequences are SGHRS and YFSETQ. This CDR3 has 14 residues. CDR3 nucleotide sequence: TGCGCCAGCAGCTTGGCACAGGGGGGCAATGAGCAGTTCTTC. Encoded protein: CASSLAQGGNEQFF.

The V and J genes are TRBV7-9 and TRBJ2-7; D gene uncertain. The CDR3 spans 13 residues. In germline, CDR1 is SEHNR, CDR2 FQNEAQ (reference sequence). The germline V and J ends were trimmed by 1 base and 3 bases, with 7 bases remaining between them. This CDR3 is CASSLELLYEQYF. CDR3 bases: TGTGCCAGCAGCTTAGAACTCCTCTACGAGCAGTACTTC.

V usage is TRBV28 and J usage is TRBJ2-5; unclear D gene. Per the germline V gene, CDR1 is MDHEN and CDR2 is SYDVKM. The CDR3 has 13 amino acids. V was trimmed by 1 base and J by 4 bases, leaving 7 bases between them. The CDR3 here is CASSLFSGETQYF. CDR3 nucleotides: TGTGCCAGCAGTTTATTTTCGGGAGAGACCCAGTACTTC.

The chain links TRBV7-2 to TRBJ2-7; D remains ambiguous. V was shortened by 2 bases and J by 3 bases, with 11 bases between the two germline ends. CDR1 is SGHTA and CDR2 is FQGNSA in the germline V gene. The CDR3 runs to 14 residues. The CDR3 DNA sequence: TGTGCCAGCAGCTTAATGGGCCAGAACTACGAGCAGTACTTC. Translating it yields CASSLMGQNYEQYF.

This clone appeared many times. The same CDR3 can be traced to other DNA sequences in this sample. The chain has TRBV6-1 and TRBJ1-1; 7 positions match TRBD1. CDR3 length: 13 amino acids. The J segment lost 4 bases and the V segment lost 5 bases, leaving 4 bases of the junction unmatched. Germline CDR1 MNHNS, CDR2 SASEGT. CDR3 nucleotides: TGTGCCAGCAGTTGGGACAGAGGCACTGAAGCTTTCTTT. Its protein is CASSWDRGTEAFF.

V and J are TRBV29-1 and TRBJ2-6; D remains unclear. The CDR3 contains 15 residues. CDR1 is SQVTM and CDR2 is ANQGSEA in the germline V gene. The V end lost 6 bases, the J end lost 9 bases, and 21 bases lay between the germline ends. The DNA for the CDR3 is TGCAGCGTCCTTCCCCGGGCGTCAAGGGTCAACGTCCTGACTTTC. Translated, it gives CSVLPRASRVNVLTF.

Remarks on this clone: Its ends do not fully match the called genes, so a read error is possible. The chain links TRBV5-3 to TRBJ2-7, with 8 nucleotides matching TRBD2. TRBV5-3 is assigned to the ORF class and has an uncertain function. The CDR3 has 15 residues. In nucleotides, the CDR3 is TGTGCCAGCAGCTTAGATGCTAGCGGGCAGAGGGAGCAGTACTTC. Translation: CASSLDASGQREQYF.

The chain recombines TRBV4-1 with TRBJ2-4, with 7 bases fitting TRBD1. CDR1 and CDR2 (germline): MGHRA, YSYEKL. The CDR3 spans 13 residues. Losses at the gene ends were 4 bases for V and 8 bases for J; bases not matched to a gene: 5. The DNA of the CDR3 is TGCGCCAGCAGCCGGACAGGCGGAGACATTCAGTACTTC. Translating it yields CASSRTGGDIQYF.

The chain combines TRBV4-2 with TRBJ1-6, with D perhaps TRBD1 (6 bases). The V end lost 6 bases, the J end lost 7 bases, and 16 bases lay between the germline ends. The CDR3 runs 15 residues. Germline V gene sequence: CDR1 LGHNA, CDR2 YNFKEQ. This CDR3 reads CASSLPGRGNSPLHF. In DNA, the CDR3 is TGTGCCAGCAGTCTACCGGGAAGGGGGAATTCACCCCTCCACTTT.

V is TRBV28 and J is TRBJ2-5, with a possible D match to TRBD1 (7 bases). Germline CDR1 MDHEN, CDR2 SYDVKM. Trimming took off 6 bases at V and 5 bases at J, with 19 bases between the two ends. The CDR3 sequence is 15 residues long. The CDR3 DNA reads as TGTGCCAGCAGAACCGACAGGGCGGGGAGGGAGACCCAGTACTTC. Translating gives CASRTDRAGRETQYF.